The present T cell receptor beta chain was sequenced within a study of cytomegalovirus exposure and HLA in healthy donors. Study-wide background: The 95 to 150 validation repertoires were produced on the same platform as the roughly 720 repertoires of the first cohort. This was reported in a later analysis. Whole-study findings and limits: Reports credit the classifier with highly specific, highly sensitive diagnosis of cytomegalovirus status.

The repertoire was sequenced with immunoSEQ multiplex PCR; TCRdb's copy has only in-frame clones and lacks some. The sample yields tens of thousands of clones, 85% to 95% seen once. The validation cohort, a group of roughly 120 subjects, included the donors and was separate from the roughly 670-subject first cohort. As concerns this clone: Its antigen remains unknown.

The CDR3 has 15 residues. V lost 7 bases and J lost 0; bases outside the gene matches: 5. Germline-derived CDR1 and CDR2 are MDHEN and SYDVKM. The clonotype originates from a woman aged 18-29 years in good health and CMV-seronegative. The rearrangement links TRBV28 to TRBJ2-2, with 7 bases lining up with TRBD2. The sample consisted of PBMCs. CDR3 region: CASTVAGTNTGELFF. The CDR3 DNA reads TGTGCCAGCACGGTAGCGGGTACGAACACCGGGGAGCTGTTTTTT.